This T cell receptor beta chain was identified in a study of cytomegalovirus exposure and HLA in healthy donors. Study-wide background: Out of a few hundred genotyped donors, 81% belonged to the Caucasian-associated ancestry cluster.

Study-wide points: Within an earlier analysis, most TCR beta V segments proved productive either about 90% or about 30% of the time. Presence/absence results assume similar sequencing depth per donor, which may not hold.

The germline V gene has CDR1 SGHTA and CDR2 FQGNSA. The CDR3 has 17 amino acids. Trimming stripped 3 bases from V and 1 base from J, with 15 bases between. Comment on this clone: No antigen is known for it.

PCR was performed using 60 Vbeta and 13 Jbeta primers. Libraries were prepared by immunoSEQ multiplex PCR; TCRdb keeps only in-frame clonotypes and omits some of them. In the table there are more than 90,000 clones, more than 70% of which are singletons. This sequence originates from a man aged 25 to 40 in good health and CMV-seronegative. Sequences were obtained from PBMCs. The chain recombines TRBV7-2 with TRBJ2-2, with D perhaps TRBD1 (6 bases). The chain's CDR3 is CASSFPWGRKNTGELFF. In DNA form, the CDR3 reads TGTGCCAGCAGCTTCCCCTGGGGGCGGAAGAACACCGGGGAGCTGTTTTTT.